The clone carrying this T cell receptor beta chain was counted at least ten times. Construction of the TCR beta libraries employed iRepertoire HTBI primers in conjunction with Arm-PCR of CDR3 regions. One entry per CDR3 protein results from TCRdb running MiXCR on the multiplex PCR reads. The sample has under 350,000 distinct CDR3 sequences; around 21% are singletons. The germline CDR1 and CDR2 sequences are MDHEN and SYDVKM. The V end was cut by 3 bases, the J end by 5 bases, with 14 bases between. The CDR3 covers 14 residues. This sample was included in a study of regulatory T cells in long-lasting Graves disease. The time point was: persistent/refractory GD, antithyroid drugs over 5 years with positive TRAb. With RNA extracted from PBMCs as input, the TCR library was made.

This chain joins TRBV28 and TRBJ2-7, with a weak D call TRBD1 (6 bases). This clonotype was obtained from a female donor with Graves disease. The input for sequencing was peripheral blood mononuclear cells (PBMCs), taken when the disease was refractory, from a patient treated with antithyroid drugs. The CDR3 spells CASSFPGDIDEQYF. The CDR3 DNA follows: TGTGCCAGCAGTTTTCCAGGGGATATCGACGAGCAGTACTTC.